This TCR beta chain was recovered during a study of beta chain features in type 1 diabetes (dated by TCRdb to the late 2010s). With respect to the entire study: Mean age, gender distribution, total cell number and subset yield did not differ between patients and healthy donors. A total of approximately 100 million sorted cells were examined across all samples, and the number of cells per subset was strongly correlated with RNA yield. The study compared the TCRB repertoires of sorted circulating CD4+ T cell subsets in recently diagnosed type 1 diabetes patients with those in matched healthy donors. Naive and central memory subsets were obtained from all 28 donors, but regulatory and stem cell-like memory subsets were isolated from only 8 patients and roughly eight healthy donors.

The table lists this clone with a few counts. Which antigen it targets is not known. Nothing much larger sits one base from this clone, and base qualities are not available. Trimming takes 4 bases from V and 5 bases from J, and the germline ends sit 21 bases apart. In the germline V gene, CDR1 corresponds to SGDLS and CDR2 to YYNGEE. The CDR3 runs 16 residues from the cysteine to the phenylalanine. The retained sequence is limited to the CDR3, 48 bases, with the frame set at the first base. The High Capacity cDNA Reverse Transcription Kit was used to reverse transcribe all of the isolated RNA, meaning that expressed TCRB transcripts were what got sequenced. Deep immunoSEQ sequencing was performed on naive, central memory and regulatory T cell samples, with an average of about 3.57 million total reads per sample. Sorted cells were lysed in RLT buffer, and RNA was extracted using DNase-treated RNeasy Micro or Mini kits according to cell number. To prevent cross-contamination, every cell subset was processed on its own, while patient and healthy donor samples were processed together. TCRB sequences were amplified from cDNA with the immunoSEQ multiplex PCR, producing 87-bp fragments spanning the CDR3 region. The amplicons were sequenced using the Illumina HiSeq platform. The original pipeline was this. PCR bias was computationally corrected using synthetic template baselines, reads within Hamming distance 2 were collapsed, and singletons that could not be merged were discarded. Reads were aligned to IMGT to assign V, D and J genes, CDR3 length, and insertions or deletions at six rearrangement sites. Within each subset, clonotype counts were normalized to the number of sorted cells before true diversity and Gini coefficients were calculated with the tcR R package. The overlap coefficient, calculated on TCRB nucleotide sequences, was used to quantify repertoire sharing. As a proxy for the pre-selection repertoire, out-of-frame TCRB sequences from naive cells were analyzed. TCRdb re-hosts the immuneACCESS table, in-frame sequences only. Its copies lack some clones; in the studies checked, an unresolved V gene accounts for under half of them, and the cause for the rest is not known. The V and J calls and the clone size are those of that table, but D and trimming were determined from the DNA. Across this sample there are about 700,000 clones, with roughly 12% seen only once. The ten largest make up about 0.02% of the sample.

A single peripheral blood draw of approximately 0.11 L on average was collected from each donor into heparinised tubes. A BD FACSAria II was used to sort naive, central memory, regulatory and stem cell-like memory CD4+ T cells with a panel that included CD45RO, CCR7, CD25, CD127, CD95 and CD27. A purity above 98% was achieved for all sorted populations. PBMCs were separated immediately by Lymphoprep density gradient centrifugation and were stained directly, without being cultured. So that batch effects would be minimized, each experiment stained and sorted samples in pairs, pairing one healthy donor with one patient. Broader findings and caveats from the paper: The naive, central memory and regulatory TCRB repertoires appeared to resemble one another more closely among patients than among healthy donors. At VDJ recombination sites, type 1 diabetes patients had fewer insertions and more deleted nucleotides, which implies abnormalities in thymic rearrangement. PCR might favor shorter templates, but patient and control samples were amplified and corrected together, so any skew would affect both groups equally. Because cDNA rather than genomic DNA was sequenced, highly expressing activated cells could have been over-represented, although no difference in activation and CD3 levels was found between groups. In all four CD4+ subsets, TCRB CDR3 length was moderately but significantly shorter in type 1 diabetes patients. Because the HLA sub-analyses included only small numbers of individuals, any influence of HLA type on TCRB rearrangement was left unresolved.

The sequencing sample was made of naive CD4+ T cells from blood. Sample cell subset or site, as interpreted from the label and publication: true naive CD4+ T cells. The clonotype comes from a man aged 18 to 30 with type 1 diabetes. The rearrangement joined TRBV9 to TRBJ2-5; D gene: possibly TRBD2, on 6 matching bases. The base sequence is TGTGCCAGCAGCACGGGGACGGGAGATTTCGGGGAGACCCAGTACTTC. This yields the protein CASSTGTGDFGETQYF.